The 25 T cell receptor beta chains listed next were all sequenced from one sample in a study of beta chain features in type 1 diabetes (dated by TCRdb to the late 2010s). Receptors were amplified or captured by the immunoSEQ multiplex PCR assay. The entire isolated RNA was reverse transcribed using the High Capacity cDNA Reverse Transcription Kit, and thus expressed TCRB transcripts were sequenced. In TCRdb, the immuneACCESS table is reduced to in-frame sequences with V and J assigned. These tables do not hold every clone; where another copy was compared, an unresolved V gene accounts for under half, and the others remain unexplained. The sample contains roughly 500,000 clones, roughly 11% of them found a single time. Approximately 0.05% of the sample belongs to the ten largest clones. Specimen: naive CD4+ T cells from blood. The sample's cell subset or site label, decoded: true naive CD4+ T cells. These receptors all come from a woman younger than 35 in good health.

The rearrangement uses TRBV7-9 and TRBJ1-2; D is unresolved. CDR1 is SEHNR, CDR2 FQNEAQ, per germline (reference sequence). The CDR3 is 12 residues long. Deletions cut 6 bases from V and 8 bases from J, with 13 bases between. CDR3 DNA: TGTGCCAGCAGGGGATCAGTGGAAGGCTACACCTTC. This codes for CASRGSVEGYTF.

The V call is TRBV29-1, the J call TRBJ1-2; 7 bases match TRBD1. The CDR3 sequence is 12 residues long. Trimming took 4 bases from V and 10 from J; bases not matched to a gene: 9. CDR1 is SQVTM and CDR2 is ANQGSEA in the germline V gene. As DNA, the CDR3 is TGCAGCGTTGGGTCCGGGACAGTATCCTACACCTTC. Translation: CSVGSGTVSYTF.

The chain links TRBV29-1 to TRBJ1-2; 7 positions agree with TRBD1. CDR1 and CDR2 (germline): SQVTM, ANQGSEA. The CDR3 is 13 amino acids. V was clipped by 7 bases and J by 2 bases; unmatched bases: 7. DNA for the CDR3: TGCAGCGCACGGACAGGTCAGAACTATGGCTACACCTTC. Translating it yields CSARTGQNYGYTF.

This chain uses TRBV5-4 with TRBJ2-3; 9 nucleotides line up with TRBD1. Trimming removed 0 bases from V and 4 bases from J; junction bases left unmatched: 9. Germline CDR1 is SGHNT and CDR2 is YYREEE (reference sequence). The CDR3 has 17 amino acids. The chain's CDR3 is CASSLGVPGQGSDTQYF. For the CDR3, the DNA is TGTGCCAGCAGCTTGGGGGTACCGGGACAGGGCTCAGATACGCAGTATTTT. The full variable domain, rest sourced from reference TRBV5-4 and TRBJ2-3, is ETGVTQSPTHLIKTRGQQVTLRCSSQSGHNTVSWYQQALGQGPQFIFQYYREEENGRGNFPPRFSGLQFPNYSSELNVNALELDDSALYLCASSLGVPGQGSDTQYFGPGTRLTVL.

This chain uses TRBV9 with TRBJ1-2; the D is unclear. Per the germline V gene, CDR1 is SGDLS and CDR2 is YYNGEE. This CDR3 region has 15 residues. Trimming left V 4 bases short and J 0 bases short, with 13 bases between. CDR3 in amino acids: CASSSELAPNYGYTF. DNA of the CDR3: TGTGCCAGCAGCTCCGAGCTGGCTCCTAACTATGGCTACACCTTC.

In this sample, this clone turned up a few times. V and J are TRBV7-2 and TRBJ2-3; the D is unclear. Trimming took 3 bases from V and 0 from J, leaving 10 bases between them. This CDR3 has 15 residues. CDR1 and CDR2 from the germline V gene are SGHTA and FQGNSA. The DNA of the CDR3 is TGTGCCAGCAGCTTGGGCCAGACTAGCACAGATACGCAGTATTTT. It is translated as CASSLGQTSTDTQYF.

The chain employs TRBV15 and TRBJ2-1; 9 bases agree with TRBD2. From germline, CDR1 is LNHNV and CDR2 YYDKDF (reference sequence). V trimming: 0 bases; J trimming: 13 bases; junction bases outside the gene matches: 7. The CDR3 loop spans 14 amino acids. The CDR3 is CATSRDTAGGPQFF. In DNA form, the CDR3 reads TGTGCCACCAGCAGAGATACGGCGGGGGGGCCTCAGTTCTTC.

This clone was picked up a small number of times. The chain uses TRBV4-3 and TRBJ1-6; 11 bases align to TRBD1. From germline, CDR1 is LGHNA and CDR2 YSLEER. The J segment lost 8 bases and the V segment lost 4 bases, leaving 7 bases of the junction unmatched. The CDR3 loop spans 16 amino acids. The CDR3 DNA sequence: TGCGCCAGCAGCCCCTGGGGGACAGGGGGACATTCACCCCTCCACTTT. This sequence encodes CASSPWGTGGHSPLHF.

This clone appeared a few times. The chain is built from TRBV11-3 and TRBJ2-5; perhaps TRBD1 as D (5 bases). CDR3 length equals 14 residues. V lost 1 base and J lost 5, with 11 bases in between. Germline CDR1 reads SGHNT; CDR2 reads YENEEA. The CDR3 reads CASSLGFRAETQYF. The CDR3 nucleotides are TGTGCCAGCAGCTTAGGTTTCAGGGCTGAGACCCAGTACTTC.

This clone was picked up one time. V gene TRBV11-2 combines with J gene TRBJ2-3, with 8 bases fitting TRBD1. V lost 5 bases and J lost 4; bases outside the gene matches: 8. CDR1 and CDR2 from the germline V gene are SGHAT and FQNNGV. This CDR3 region has 15 residues. DNA for the CDR3: TGTGCCAGCAGCCACAACAGGGGGAAAGCAGATACGCAGTATTTT. Its translation: CASSHNRGKADTQYF.

This chain connects TRBV6-6 to TRBJ2-7, with TRBD1 identical over 9 bases. CDR3 length: 13 amino acids. CDR1 and CDR2 (germline): MNHNY, SVGAGI (reference sequence). V shed 4 bases, J shed 4 bases, and the junction held 2 bases outside the gene matches. The DNA of the CDR3 is TGTGCCAGCAGTTGGACAGGGGAGTACGAGCAGTACTTC. It is translated as CASSWTGEYEQYF.

This clone appeared a few times. CDR3 DNA: TGCGCCAGCAGCCCGGGATCTGGGGGCAATCAGCCCCAGCATTTT. Its protein is CASSPGSGGNQPQHF. This sequence joins TRBV5-1 and TRBJ1-5; D call uncertain. V dropped 4 bases and J dropped 2 bases, with 13 bases sitting between them. This CDR3 contains 15 residues. Germline values: CDR1 SGHRS, CDR2 YFSETQ.

There are a few counts of this clone. The chain couples TRBV2 to TRBJ1-2; tentative D call: TRBD1 (5 bases). With 4 bases removed from V and 3 bases from J, the gap between germline ends came to 12 bases. Germline V lookup: CDR1 SNHLY, CDR2 FYNNEI. The CDR3 has 14 amino acids. In DNA, the CDR3 is TGTGCCAGCAGTGTAATCGGCAGGGACTATGGCTACACCTTC. It is translated as CASSVIGRDYGYTF.

DNA of the CDR3: TGTGCCAGCAGTGATGGGAGGGTCCCGTACATTCAGTACTTC. This codes for CASSDGRVPYIQYF. This chain connects TRBV2 to TRBJ2-4, with TRBD2 identical over 7 bases. The CDR3 consists of 14 residues. Germline loops: CDR1 SNHLY, CDR2 FYNNEI. J lost 8 bases, V lost 3 bases, and 7 bases had no gene match. The full variable domain, rest sourced from reference TRBV2 and TRBJ2-4, is EPEVTQTPSHQVTQMGQEVILRCVPISNHLYFYWYRQILGQKVEFLVSFYNNEISEKSEIFDDQFSVERPDGSNFTLKIRSTKLEDSAMYFCASSDGRVPYIQYFGAGTRLSVL.

As concerns this clone: The same CDR3 arises from other DNA sequences in this sample as well. J is TRBJ2-7 and V is TRBV30, with D tentatively TRBD1 (5 bases). The CDR3 has 13 residues. Germline lookup yields CDR1 GTSNPN and CDR2 SVGIG (reference sequence). The germline V and J ends were trimmed by 2 bases and 3 bases, with 11 bases remaining between them. CDR3 sequence: CAWSRQGLYEQYF. Here the CDR3 DNA reads TGTGCCTGGAGTCGGCAGGGCCTCTACGAGCAGTACTTC.

The genes are TRBV2 and TRBJ1-2, with 7 bases fitting TRBD1. The germline V gene encodes CDR1 SNHLY and CDR2 FYNNEI. This CDR3 has 12 residues. Trimming at V came to 9 bases and at J to 7 bases, leaving 8 bases not matched to a gene. In DNA, the CDR3 is TGTGCCAGAGAGACAGGGTTTACTGGCTACACCTTC. As protein: CARETGFTGYTF.

This clone was seen more than once but under ten times. The chain recombines TRBV7-2 with TRBJ2-7, with 7 bases identical to TRBD1. Germline-derived CDR1 and CDR2 are SGHTA and FQGNSA. This CDR3 has 14 amino acids. V shed 7 bases, J shed 0 bases, and the junction held 6 bases outside the gene matches. CDR3 region: CASTNRGYSYEQYF. The CDR3 DNA reads as TGTGCCAGCACAAACAGGGGTTACTCCTACGAGCAGTACTTC.

This clone turned up a few times. The rearrangement joins TRBV30 to TRBJ1-3; no clear D gene. Germline values: CDR1 GTSNPN, CDR2 SVGIG (reference sequence). V dropped 4 bases and J dropped 4 bases, with 14 bases sitting between them. CDR3 length: 14 residues. The CDR3 loop is CAWNLGTLGNTIYF. CDR3 in DNA: TGTGCCTGGAATCTCGGAACTCTGGGAAACACCATATATTTT.

The J gene is TRBJ2-7, the V gene TRBV14, with TRBD2 as a possible D gene (5 bases). Germline lookup yields CDR1 SGHDN and CDR2 FVKESK. The length of the CDR3 is 16 residues. The V gene lost 5 bases and the J gene lost 0 bases, with 17 bases spanning the gap. The CDR3 here is CASSLRAGASSYEQYV. CDR3 nucleotides: TGTGCCAGCAGCTTGAGGGCGGGCGCTAGCTCCTACGAGCAGTACGTC.

Many counts were recorded for this clone. The rearrangement uses TRBV30 and TRBJ2-7; D not resolved. Germline lookup yields CDR1 GTSNPN and CDR2 SVGIG (reference sequence). The CDR3 is 13 amino acids. The V gene lost 0 bases and the J gene lost 3 bases, with 9 bases spanning the gap. The DNA of the CDR3 is TGTGCCTGGAGTGTGGGTTTACGCTACGAGCAGTACTTC. This sequence encodes CAWSVGLRYEQYF.

This clone was found a few times. V is TRBV2 and J is TRBJ2-1; TRBD2 is a possible D gene (6 bases). The CDR3 covers 14 residues. V lost 2 bases and J lost 3, with 8 bases in between. Germline lookup yields CDR1 SNHLY and CDR2 FYNNEI. The CDR3 nucleotides read TGTGCCAGCAGTGAAAGCGGGCGCTACAATGAGCAGTTCTTC. Its translation is CASSESGRYNEQFF.

In its sample, this clone was seen a few times. The V and J genes are TRBV7-9 and TRBJ2-1, with 9 bases lining up with TRBD2. The trim removed 7 bases at V and 4 bases at J, leaving 5 bases unmatched. The germline V gene has CDR1 SEHNR and CDR2 FQNEAQ (reference sequence). This CDR3 spans 14 amino acids. The CDR3 loop is CASTRLAAYNEQFF. DNA of the CDR3: TGTGCCAGCACAAGACTAGCGGCTTACAATGAGCAGTTCTTC.

This clone was seen only a few times. V usage is TRBV15 and J usage is TRBJ2-7; 7 bases map to TRBD1. CDR3 size: 14 residues. With 2 bases clipped from V and 3 bases from J, the junction kept 4 bases outside the gene matches. Germline CDR1 is LNHNV and CDR2 is YYDKDF (reference sequence). In nucleotides, the CDR3 is TGTGCCACCAGCAGATCGAGGACAGGCTACGAGCAGTACTTC. This gives the protein CATSRSRTGYEQYF.

The chain is built from TRBV20-1 and TRBJ1-1; D remains unclear. CDR1 is DFQATT and CDR2 is SNEGSKA in the germline V gene (reference sequence). V lost 1 base and J lost 6, with 6 bases in between. The CDR3 spans 11 residues. The CDR3 region has the DNA TGCAGTGCTAGAGGGGGTGCTGAAGCTTTCTTT. It yields the protein CSARGGAEAFF.

V usage is TRBV9 and J usage is TRBJ2-2; D gene uncertain. In germline, CDR1 is SGDLS, CDR2 YYNGEE. V was cut by 4 bases and J by 0 bases, with 13 bases left in between. The CDR3 runs 16 residues. As DNA, the CDR3 is TGTGCCAGCAGCCCACGCGGCGACCCGAACACCGGGGAGCTGTTTTTT. Protein: CASSPRGDPNTGELFF.